These 28 T cell receptor beta chains were all obtained from the same sample, sequenced in a study of blood T cell repertoires in COVID-19. Clones were read by immunoSEQ multiplex PCR, and TCRdb kept only the in-frame ones, dropping some. Of approximately 180,000 clones in the sample, about 90% were seen once. Input material: PBMCs or T cells enriched from blood (not recorded which). The receptors shown here come from a human donor with acute COVID-19. The donor label of this sample is uncertain.

This clone was detected only a few times. This chain connects TRBV6-5 to TRBJ2-1; TRBD2 matches at 9 bases. The CDR3 extends over 15 amino acids. The V gene end was trimmed by 2 bases and the J gene end by 7 bases; junction bases not matched to a gene: 6. Germline CDR1 MNHEY, CDR2 SVGAGI. The CDR3 loop reads CASSYALAGENEQFF. In DNA form, the CDR3 reads TGTGCCAGCAGTTACGCGTTAGCGGGGGAGAATGAGCAGTTCTTC.

The chain is built from TRBV2 and TRBJ2-7; D call uncertain. V lost 1 base to trimming and J lost 3 bases, with 7 bases between them. Per germline, CDR1 SNHLY and CDR2 FYNNEI. There are 13 residues in the CDR3. The CDR3 sequence is CASSEVADYEQYF. DNA for the CDR3: TGTGCCAGCAGTGAAGTGGCGGACTACGAGCAGTACTTC.

This clone was recorded a few times. The rearrangement links TRBV4-2 to TRBJ2-7; D is undetermined. V gave up 1 base and J gave up 1 base, with 8 bases separating them. Germline values: CDR1 LGHNA, CDR2 YNFKEQ. The CDR3 contains 14 residues. The chain's CDR3 is CASSQALQSYEQYF. DNA of the CDR3: TGTGCCAGCAGCCAAGCATTACAGTCCTACGAGCAGTACTTC.

The chain couples TRBV9 to TRBJ1-2, with no clear D. V shed 0 bases and J shed 13 bases, with 13 bases lying between them. CDR3 length equals 12 residues. Germline-derived CDR1 and CDR2 are SGDLS and YYNGEE. CDR3 nucleotides: TGTGCCAGCAGCGTAGCCAGCCGACTCGTCACCTTC. Its translation is CASSVASRLVTF. Full variable domain (remainder filled in from reference TRBV9 and TRBJ1-2): DSGVTQTPKHLITATGQRVTLRCSPRSGDLSVYWYQQSLDQGLQFLIQYYNGEERAKGNILERFSAQQFPDLHSELNLSSLELGDSALYFCASSVASRLVTFGSGTRLTVV.

The chain carries TRBV30 and TRBJ1-2; tentatively, D is TRBD1 (5 bases). Trimming cost V 3 bases and J 7 bases, with 15 bases left between them. This CDR3 has 13 residues. CDR1 GTSNPN and CDR2 SVGIG come from the germline V gene (reference sequence). CDR3 in amino acids: CAWSPGGGFGYTF. For the CDR3, the DNA is TGTGCCTGGAGCCCCGGGGGAGGGTTTGGCTACACCTTC. Full variable domain (outside the CDR3, taken from reference TRBV30 and TRBJ1-2): SQTIHQWPATLVQPVGSPLSLECTVEGTSNPNLYWYRQAAGRGLQLLFYSVGIGQISSEVPQNLSASRPQDRQFILSSKKLLLSDSGFYLCAWSPGGGFGYTFGSGTRLTVV.

The chain recombines TRBV7-3 with TRBJ2-3; possible D gene TRBD2, 5 bases. The V gene's germline CDR1 is SGHTA and CDR2 FQGTGA. CDR3 length: 13 residues. Trimming shortened V by 5 bases and J by 5 bases, and 11 bases separated the two germline ends. The CDR3 protein is CASSRGGRDTQYF. CDR3 nucleotides: TGTGCCAGCAGCCGAGGCGGGCGAGATACGCAGTATTTT.

The rearrangement joins TRBV7-2 to TRBJ1-1, with 9 bases matching TRBD1. Unmatched junction bases numbered 5, after V lost 5 bases and J lost 4 bases. The CDR3 has 14 residues. The germline gives CDR1 SGHTA, CDR2 FQGNSA. The chain's CDR3 is CASSPGQGGTEAFF. The CDR3 nucleotides read TGTGCCAGCAGCCCGGGACAGGGAGGCACTGAAGCTTTCTTT.

The chain uses TRBV9 and TRBJ2-5, with TRBD2 identical over 7 bases. Germline V gene sequence: CDR1 SGDLS, CDR2 YYNGEE. This CDR3 has 16 amino acids. J was trimmed by 0 bases and V by 3 bases; bases with no gene match: 8. The CDR3 DNA reads TGTGCCAGCAGCGAGGGACTACTGACCGACCAAGAGACCCAGTACTTC. Translating it yields CASSEGLLTDQETQYF.

This clone was seen only a few times. This chain uses TRBV5-1 with TRBJ1-4; the D gene is possibly TRBD1 (6 bases). Trimming removed 5 bases at V and 0 bases at J, with 8 bases between. The CDR3 covers 14 residues. Germline V CDR1 and CDR2: SGHRS, YFSETQ. CDR3 DNA sequence: TGCGCCAGCAGGCCAGGGGCAACTAATGAAAAACTGTTTTTT. It codes for CASRPGATNEKLFF.

This clone showed up just once. The chain has TRBV2 and TRBJ2-7; TRBD1 might be the D (5 bases). CDR3 length equals 14 residues. Trimming shortened V by 7 bases and J by 2 bases, and 15 bases separated the two germline ends. Germline V gene lookup returns CDR1 SNHLY and CDR2 FYNNEI. CDR3 loop: CASTSFDSPYEQYF. The DNA of the CDR3 is TGTGCCAGCACCTCGTTCGACAGCCCCTACGAGCAGTACTTC.

This chain uses TRBV19 with TRBJ2-2; 10 bases align to TRBD2. Germline V gives CDR1 LNHDA, CDR2 SQIVND (reference sequence). CDR3 length: 16 residues. V was pared by 7 bases and J by 5 bases, with 10 bases of the junction left unmatched. For the CDR3, the DNA is TGTGCCAGTACCACGAGCGGGGGGGCCACAACCGGGGAGCTGTTTTTT. This gives the protein CASTTSGGATTGELFF. The complete variable domain, with remaining parts taken from reference TRBV19 and TRBJ2-2, reads DGGITQSPKYLFRKEGQNVTLSCEQNLNHDAMYWYRQDPGQGLRLIYYSQIVNDFQKGDIAEGYSVSREKKESFPLTVTSAQKNPTAFYLCASTTSGGATTGELFFGEGSRLTVL.

There are a few counts of this clone. The gene calls are TRBV5-3 and TRBJ2-7, with 11 bases lining up with TRBD2. TRBV5-3 is noted as an ORF with a role that remains uncertain. The junction had 2 bases not matched to a gene; V was cut back by 0 bases and J by 3 bases. The CDR3 is made up of 15 amino acids. The CDR3 nucleotides are TGTGCCAGAAGCTTGGCTAGCGGGGGGTTCTACGAGCAGTACTTC. This encodes CARSLASGGFYEQYF.

V is TRBV5-1 and J is TRBJ2-1, with a weak D call TRBD1 (5 bases). Germline loops: CDR1 SGHRS, CDR2 YFSETQ. The CDR3 sequence is 12 residues long. The V and J ends lost 1 base and 7 bases respectively, with 6 bases between them. The CDR3 here is CASSLPGNEQFF. The CDR3, as DNA: TGCGCCAGCAGCTTGCCAGGGAATGAGCAGTTCTTC.

The chain employs TRBV30 and TRBJ2-5; no firm D call. The ends were cut back, 2 bases at V and 7 bases at J, with 14 bases in the middle. The CDR3 sequence is 13 residues long. Germline V lookup: CDR1 GTSNPN, CDR2 SVGIG (reference sequence). CDR3 coding DNA: TGTGCCTGGAGTCCTACGGGTCCGGGGACCCAGTACTTC. It yields the protein CAWSPTGPGTQYF. Drawing the rest from reference TRBV30 and TRBJ2-5, the complete variable domain is SQTIHQWPATLVQPVGSPLSLECTVEGTSNPNLYWYRQAAGRGLQLLFYSVGIGQISSEVPQNLSASRPQDRQFILSSKKLLLSDSGFYLCAWSPTGPGTQYFGPGTRLLVL.

This chain joins TRBV30 and TRBJ1-5, with a possible D match to TRBD1 (6 bases). CDR3 size: 12 residues. Germline V gene sequence: CDR1 GTSNPN, CDR2 SVGIG (reference sequence). Deletions cut 2 bases from V and 6 bases from J, with 8 bases between. The CDR3 DNA sequence: TGTGCCTGGAGTCACAGGGTTCAGCCCCAGCATTTT. Amino acids: CAWSHRVQPQHF. The whole variable domain, remainder taken from reference TRBV30 and TRBJ1-5, is SQTIHQWPATLVQPVGSPLSLECTVEGTSNPNLYWYRQAAGRGLQLLFYSVGIGQISSEVPQNLSASRPQDRQFILSSKKLLLSDSGFYLCAWSHRVQPQHFGDGTRLSIL.

The chain recombines TRBV19 with TRBJ2-1; D gene uncertain. Per germline, CDR1 LNHDA and CDR2 SQIVND (reference sequence). This CDR3 region has 15 residues. The ends were cut back, 7 bases at V and 0 bases at J, with 13 bases in the middle. The CDR3 here is CASKPEQLSYNEQFF. As DNA, the CDR3 is TGTGCCAGTAAACCGGAACAGCTCTCCTACAATGAGCAGTTCTTC.

The chain carries TRBV29-1 and TRBJ2-1; 10 bases align to TRBD2. The CDR3 spans 15 residues. The junction had 11 bases not matched to a gene; V was cut back by 3 bases and J by 9 bases. Germline V gene sequence: CDR1 SQVTM, CDR2 ANQGSEA. For the CDR3, the DNA is TGCAGCGTTGACGGGATCAGCGGGGGGGCCGCTGAGCAGTTCTTC. Translated, it gives CSVDGISGGAAEQFF.

This rearrangement joins TRBV19 to TRBJ1-1; 9 bases map to TRBD1. V gave up 3 bases and J gave up 4 bases; unmatched junction bases: 6. Per germline, CDR1 LNHDA and CDR2 SQIVND (reference sequence). The CDR3 sequence is 15 residues long. CDR3 nucleotide sequence: TGTGCCAGTAGTATGACAGGGGGTAGAGTCACTGAAGCTTTCTTT. It codes for CASSMTGGRVTEAFF. Drawing the rest from reference TRBV19 and TRBJ1-1, the complete variable domain is DGGITQSPKYLFRKEGQNVTLSCEQNLNHDAMYWYRQDPGQGLRLIYYSQIVNDFQKGDIAEGYSVSREKKESFPLTVTSAQKNPTAFYLCASSMTGGRVTEAFFGQGTRLTVV.

This clone has only a few counts. The genes are TRBV6-1 and TRBJ1-1; tentative D call: TRBD1 (6 bases). The CDR3 covers 11 residues. Germline V gene data show CDR1 as MNHNS and CDR2 as SASEGT. V lost 2 bases and J lost 11, with 9 bases in between. The CDR3 coding sequence is TGTGCCAGCAGTGAATTAGGGGGTGCTTTCTTT. This codes for CASSELGGAFF.

The gene calls are TRBV19 and TRBJ1-1; D may be TRBD1 (5 bases). The germline V gene has CDR1 LNHDA and CDR2 SQIVND (reference sequence). This CDR3 comprises 14 residues. V gave up 2 bases and J gave up 5 bases, with 12 bases separating them. In DNA form, the CDR3 reads TGTGCCAGTAGTATACAGGGCTTAGGGACTGAAGCTTTCTTT. Protein product: CASSIQGLGTEAFF.

As to this clone: Other DNA sequences in this specimen translate into the identical CDR3. The chain joins TRBV19 to TRBJ1-1; 8 bases are a match to TRBD1. This CDR3 is 14 amino acids long. J was trimmed by 5 bases and V by 6 bases; bases with no gene match: 8. Germline CDR1 is LNHDA and CDR2 is SQIVND (reference sequence). CDR3 protein: CASSRDRGWTEAFF. The CDR3 DNA follows: TGTGCCAGTAGCAGAGACAGGGGTTGGACTGAAGCTTTCTTT.

This sequence joins TRBV18 and TRBJ2-1, with D tentatively TRBD1 (6 bases). This CDR3 contains 14 residues. Germline values: CDR1 KGHSH, CDR2 LQKENI. Trimming shortened V by 6 bases and J by 4 bases, and 13 bases separated the two germline ends. The CDR3, as DNA: TGTGCCAGCTCGACTGGGGGCGGTTACAATGAGCAGTTCTTC. Residues: CASSTGGGYNEQFF.

This clone has just a few counts. This chain uses TRBV7-9 with TRBJ2-7; no reliable D call. Trimming stripped 2 bases from V and 6 bases from J, with 5 bases between. CDR1 SEHNR and CDR2 FQNEAQ come from the germline V gene (reference sequence). The CDR3 contains 11 residues. The CDR3, as DNA: TGTGCCAGCAGCTTATCGGGCGAGCAGTACTTC. Its translation is CASSLSGEQYF. Drawing the rest from reference TRBV7-9 and TRBJ2-7, the complete variable domain is DTGVSQNPRHKITKRGQNVTFRCDPISEHNRLYWYRQTLGQGPEFLTYFQNEAQLEKSRLLSDRFSAERPKGSFSTLEIQRTEQGDSAMYLCASSLSGEQYFGPGTRLTVT.

V usage is TRBV7-2 and J usage is TRBJ1-1; 8 positions agree with TRBD1. Germline loops: CDR1 SGHTA, CDR2 FQGNSA. V shed 4 bases and J 7 bases; nucleotides not matched to a gene: 11. This CDR3 contains 15 residues. CDR3 in DNA: TGTGCCAGCAGCTACGACAGGGGTGAATTCGGTGAAGCTTTCTTT. Protein sequence: CASSYDRGEFGEAFF.

The J gene is TRBJ2-5, the V gene TRBV6-5; 8 bases line up with TRBD1. This CDR3 has 16 residues. The V gene's germline CDR1 is MNHEY and CDR2 SVGAGI. V was clipped by 2 bases and J by 2 bases; unmatched bases: 7. CDR3 sequence: CASSYSLQGGQETQYF. Here the CDR3 DNA reads TGTGCCAGCAGTTACAGCCTACAGGGGGGACAAGAGACCCAGTACTTC.

The chain links TRBV15 to TRBJ2-5, with 10 bases fitting TRBD2. V lost 8 bases to trimming and J lost 1 base; unmatched junction nucleotides: 7. The CDR3 spans 15 residues. Looked up from germline, CDR1 is LNHNV and CDR2 is YYDKDF (reference sequence). The CDR3 DNA sequence: TGTGCCACCGGGATACTAGCGGGGATCCAAGAGACCCAGTACTTC. Protein: CATGILAGIQETQYF.

DNA for the CDR3: TGTGCCAGCAGCTTGACTAGCGGGGGGCCGAACGGCTACGAGCAGTACTTC. Translation gives CASSLTSGGPNGYEQYF. V usage is TRBV5-6 and J usage is TRBJ2-7, with 12 bases identical to TRBD2. The trim removed 1 base at V and 3 bases at J, leaving 8 bases unmatched. The CDR3 covers 17 residues. CDR1 is SGHDT and CDR2 is YYEEEE in the germline V gene.

The chain joins TRBV19 to TRBJ2-1; TRBD2 might be the D (7 bases). CDR1 is LNHDA and CDR2 is SQIVND in the germline V gene (reference sequence). The CDR3 totals 15 residues. Deletions cut 5 bases from V and 7 bases from J, with 18 bases between. CDR3 in amino acids: CASSFSIRGGNEQFF. CDR3 coding DNA: TGTGCCAGTAGTTTTTCGATCAGGGGAGGGAATGAGCAGTTCTTC.